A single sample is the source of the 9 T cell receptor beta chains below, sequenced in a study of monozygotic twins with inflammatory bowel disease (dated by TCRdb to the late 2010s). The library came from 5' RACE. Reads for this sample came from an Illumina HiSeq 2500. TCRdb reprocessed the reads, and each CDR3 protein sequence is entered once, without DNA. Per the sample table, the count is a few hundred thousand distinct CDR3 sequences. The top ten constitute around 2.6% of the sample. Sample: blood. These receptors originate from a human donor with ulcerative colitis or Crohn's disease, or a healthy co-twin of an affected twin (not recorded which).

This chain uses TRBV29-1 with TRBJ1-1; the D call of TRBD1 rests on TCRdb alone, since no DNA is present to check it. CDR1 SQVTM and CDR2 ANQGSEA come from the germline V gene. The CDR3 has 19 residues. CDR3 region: CSVEDRGDPGLESNTEAFF.

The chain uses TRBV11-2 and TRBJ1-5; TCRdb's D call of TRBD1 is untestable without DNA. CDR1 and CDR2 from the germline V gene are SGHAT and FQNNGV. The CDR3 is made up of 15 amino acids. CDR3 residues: CASSSGTHSNQPQHF. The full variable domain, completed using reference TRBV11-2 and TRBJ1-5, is EAGVAQSPRYKIIEKRQSVAFWCNPISGHATLYWYQQILGQGPKLLIQFQNNGVVDDSQLPKDRFSAERLKGVDSTLKIQPAKLEDSAVYLCASSSGTHSNQPQHFGDGTRLSIL.

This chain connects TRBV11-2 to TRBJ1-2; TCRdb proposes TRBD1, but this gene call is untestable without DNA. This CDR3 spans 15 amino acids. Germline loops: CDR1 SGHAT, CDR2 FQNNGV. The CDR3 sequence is CASSLGGLVGYGYTF.

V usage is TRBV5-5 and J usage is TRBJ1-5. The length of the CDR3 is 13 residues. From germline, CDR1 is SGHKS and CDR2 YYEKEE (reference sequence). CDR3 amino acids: CASALGENQPQHF.

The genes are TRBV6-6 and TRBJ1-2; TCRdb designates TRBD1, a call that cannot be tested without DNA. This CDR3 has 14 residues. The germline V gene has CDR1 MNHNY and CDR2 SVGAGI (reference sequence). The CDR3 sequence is CASSPRQGADGYTF.

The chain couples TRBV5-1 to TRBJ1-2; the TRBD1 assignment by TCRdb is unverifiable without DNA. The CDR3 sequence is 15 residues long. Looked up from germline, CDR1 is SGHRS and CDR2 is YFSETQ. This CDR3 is CASSSSGEGVYGYTF.

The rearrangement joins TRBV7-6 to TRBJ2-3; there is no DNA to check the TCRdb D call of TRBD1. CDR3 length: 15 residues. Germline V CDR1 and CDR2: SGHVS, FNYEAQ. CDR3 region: CASTLAGAYTDTQYF.

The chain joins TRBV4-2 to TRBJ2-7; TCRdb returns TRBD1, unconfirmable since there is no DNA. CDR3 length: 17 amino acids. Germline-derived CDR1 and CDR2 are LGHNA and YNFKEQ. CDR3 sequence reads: CASSPRTGEIYSYEQYF.

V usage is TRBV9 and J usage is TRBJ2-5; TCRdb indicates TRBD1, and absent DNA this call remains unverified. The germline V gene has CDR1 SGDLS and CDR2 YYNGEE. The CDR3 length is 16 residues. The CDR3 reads CASSSRGRAGQETQYF.